This TCR beta chain was retrieved from a study of STAT5B mutations in CD4+ large granular lymphocyte leukemia (dated 2022 in TCRdb). Background on the whole study: Among the healthy controls, the CDR3 'QG' motif was associated with a particular HLA allele. Flow cytometry performed on FACSCanto II or FACSVerse showed that the purified fractions had more than 95% purity among lymphocytes. TCRbeta repertoires of CD4+ T-cell large granular lymphocyte leukemia patients were compared with those of healthy blood donors. Broader findings and caveats from the paper: TRBV06-family usage was enriched among the top patient clones (8/27) compared with healthy controls (2/35). Main leukemic clonotypes were private to each patient, although 20% to 25% of the main leukemic clonotypes were found at low frequency in the non-leukemic repertoires of other patients. Data were not HLA-matched; higher clonality in CD4+ versus CD8+ T-LGLL could reflect the relatively small sample size. CD4-sorted patient repertoires appeared more clonal than healthy CD4+ repertoires, and this difference persisted after removing the putative leukemic clones.

Only one count was recorded for this clone. Its antigen remains unidentified. Base-call qualities are not available, and no considerably larger clone is one nucleotide away. TCRbeta rearrangements were sequenced from genomic DNA using the immunoSEQ assay at survey resolution. The paper's data handling went like this. In the TCR sequencing data, the smallest productive clonotype frequency that could be detected was 2.59 x 10-5. Only productive TCRbeta rearrangements, meaning sequences that were complete and in-frame, were kept for the analyses. Simpson clonality, calculated in the immunoSEQ Analyzer version 3.0, was used as the measure of sample clonality. Clones were grouped by frequency into very rare, small, medium, large (1-20%) or hyperexpanded (>20%) categories. Generation probabilities were estimated with OLGA 1.2.3, V-gene circos plots were generated with VDJtools, specificities were searched for in VDJdb, and CDR3 motifs were identified with GLIPH. This immuneACCESS table, as held by TCRdb, lists in-frame sequences with V and J called but not all clones. Of the missing ones, under half trace to an unresolved V gene in checked studies; the others have no known cause. Clone size and the V and J calls come from that table; the DNA yielded D and trimming. The sample yields about 18,000 clones; roughly 80% were counted once. The ten largest account for about 13% of the sample.

V is pared back by 3 bases and J by 0 bases, with 11 bases lying between the germline termini. CDR3 length: 15 amino acids, cysteine to phenylalanine. The retained sequence is limited to the CDR3, 45 bases, with the frame set at the first base. From a lookup of the germline V gene, CDR1 and CDR2 are ENHRY and SYGVKD. The healthy control group was made up of 40 or so blood donors, and the Finnish Red Cross blood service supplied their buffy coats. All TCR-sequenced material derived from peripheral blood: patient blood samples and healthy donor buffy coats. Peripheral blood mononuclear cells were isolated by Ficoll-Hypaque gradient centrifugation. Magnetic purification was used to isolate CD4+ cells from the buffy coats of the healthy controls. The Gentra Puregene Cell and Tissue kit was used to extract genomic DNA, and a Qubit 2.0 fluorometer was used to measure the amount of genomic DNA.

This clonotype originated in a human donor in good health. The sequencing sample was made of CD4+ T cells from blood buffy coats. The sequence is built from TRBV10-3 and TRBJ1-2, with no reliable assignment of the D segment. The nucleotide sequence is given as TGTGCCATCAGTGAAGGTACGGCAGCTAACTATGGCTACACCTTC. Translated, it gives CAISEGTAANYGYTF.